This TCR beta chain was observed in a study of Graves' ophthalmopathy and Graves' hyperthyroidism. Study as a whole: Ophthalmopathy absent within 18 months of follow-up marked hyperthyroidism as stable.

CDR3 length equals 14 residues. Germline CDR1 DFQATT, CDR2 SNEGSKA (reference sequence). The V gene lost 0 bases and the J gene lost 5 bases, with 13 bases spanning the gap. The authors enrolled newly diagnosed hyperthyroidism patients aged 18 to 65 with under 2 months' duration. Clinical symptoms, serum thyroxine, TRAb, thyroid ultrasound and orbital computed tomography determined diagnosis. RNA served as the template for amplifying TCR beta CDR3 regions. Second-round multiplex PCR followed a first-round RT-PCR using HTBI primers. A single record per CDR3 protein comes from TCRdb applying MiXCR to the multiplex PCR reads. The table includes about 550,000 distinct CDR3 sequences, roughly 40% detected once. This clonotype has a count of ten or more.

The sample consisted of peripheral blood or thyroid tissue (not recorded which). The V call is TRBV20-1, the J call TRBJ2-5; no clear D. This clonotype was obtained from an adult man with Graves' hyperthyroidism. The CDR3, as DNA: TGCAGTGCTAGAGATTCTGAGCGATTGGAGACCCAGTACTTC. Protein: CSARDSERLETQYF.